The sequence of this T cell receptor (beta chain) was determined in a study of T cells expressing NK-cell markers. Study as a whole: From sorted CD3+CD56+NKG2C+, CD3+CD56+NKG2C- and CD3+CD56-NKG2C+ T cells came the TCR beta repertoires. Seropositivity for HCMV was found in most of the eight sequenced donors, with one seronegative.

Researchers built TCR beta cDNA using 5'RACE template switching with UMIs. TCRdb reprocessed the 5' RACE reads and stores each CDR3 protein as one record, lacking DNA. The sample is made up of 500,000 to 700,000 distinct CDR3 sequences, and the top ten hold 3.5% to 4.5% of it. The CDR3 has 13 residues. Germline V CDR1 and CDR2: SQVTM, ANQGSEA. Study-level points and caveats: Each of six donors carried dominant NKG2C+ clonotypes accounting for about 1.0-7.5% of CD8+ T cells.

In regard to this clonotype: The antigen is not known.

The receptor comes from a young man in good health. The rearrangement uses TRBV29-1 and TRBJ2-1; TCRdb picks TRBD1, but there is no DNA to check that call. Sequenced: blood T cells: a sorted CD56 or NKG2C T cell subset, CD4+ or CD8+ T cells, or bulk PBMC T cells (not recorded which). CDR3: CSGGRDTYNEQFF.